These 6 T cell receptor beta chains were all obtained from the same sample, sequenced in a study of shared clonotypes between healthy human individuals. Selected positively for CCR7 and CD45RO-negative, naive CD8 cells excluded terminally differentiated effector memory CD45RA+ cells. TCRdb keeps only in-frame clones here, not all; method: immunoSEQ multiplex PCR. The sample holds fewer than 850,000 clones, about 96% seen once. Sequencing input: naive CD8+ T cells sorted from blood. These receptors came from a man younger than 40 in good health.

V usage is TRBV27 and J usage is TRBJ1-5; 11 bases agree with TRBD1. V dropped 5 bases and J dropped 4; count of bases not matched to a gene: 7. In germline, CDR1 is MNHEY, CDR2 SMNVEV (reference sequence). The length of the CDR3 is 16 residues. The CDR3 nucleotides are TGTGCCAGCAGTCCATTCGGGACAGGGGGGAATCAGCCCCAGCATTTT. Translated, it gives CASSPFGTGGNQPQHF.

This CDR3 reads CASSPLPRDTQYF. CDR3 bases: TGCGCCAGCAGCCCCCTCCCCCGGGATACGCAGTATTTT. The chain combines TRBV5-1 with TRBJ2-3, with D unclear. This CDR3 spans 13 amino acids. V lost 4 bases, J lost 6 bases, and 12 bases lay in between. CDR1 and CDR2 from the germline V gene are SGHRS and YFSETQ.

The count of this clone is one. The chain joins TRBV4-1 to TRBJ2-7; 12 bases align to TRBD2. V was clipped by 4 bases and J by 7 bases; unmatched bases: 17. Per germline, CDR1 MGHRA and CDR2 YSYEKL. This CDR3 comprises 18 residues. Here the CDR3 DNA reads TGCGCCAGCAGCCCCCCGGGAATCATGACTAGCGGGAGCTTTGAGCAGTACTTC. It translates to CASSPPGIMTSGSFEQYF.

The V gene is TRBV14, the J gene TRBJ2-7, with D uncertain. The CDR3 loop spans 15 amino acids. V gave up 3 bases and J gave up 2 bases, with 14 bases separating them. CDR1 is SGHDN and CDR2 is FVKESK in the germline V gene. The CDR3 protein is CASSHKDQETYEQYF. CDR3 DNA: TGTGCCAGCAGCCACAAGGATCAGGAAACCTACGAGCAGTACTTC.

To note about this clone: Other DNA sequences within the sample encode an identical CDR3. The chain uses TRBV5-6 and TRBJ2-1, with D unclear. The CDR3 totals 12 residues. CDR1 is SGHDT, CDR2 YYEEEE, per germline. V lost 1 base and J 3 bases, leaving 2 bases between the germline ends. The CDR3 protein is CASSLNYNEQFF. CDR3 sequence (DNA): TGTGCCAGCAGCTTGAACTACAATGAGCAGTTCTTC.

The chain recombines TRBV30 with TRBJ1-2; perhaps TRBD1 as D (5 bases). The germline gives CDR1 GTSNPN, CDR2 SVGIG (reference sequence). The CDR3 contains 13 residues. V was trimmed by 4 bases and J by 4 bases, leaving 13 bases between them. This CDR3 is CAWTRGGTYGYTF. The CDR3 DNA reads TGTGCCTGGACCCGCGGGGGGACCTATGGCTACACCTTC.